This TCR beta chain stems from a study of blood T cell repertoires in COVID-19 (dated by TCRdb to 2018 to 2020). A note on the overall study: Samples from collaborators originated in the United States, Italy and Spain and spanned both the acute and convalescent phases of COVID-19. The material from the prospective study consisted of cDNA or gDNA derived from T cells, B-cell-depleted T cells, or PBMCs. The repertoires were released in a freely available public database meant as a resource for research on the immune response to SARS-CoV-2. HLA class I and class II types, where available, came from metadata supplied by the sample provider rather than from assay-based typing. Deeply sampled blood TCRbeta repertoires from subjects exposed to, actively infected with, or recovered from COVID-19 were included in the dataset. A de-identified subject ID, COVID-19 status, age in years and sex were almost always included in the sample metadata. Samples came from the ongoing ImmuneRACE study (first 160 participants) plus 1,254 subjects from 6 global collaborators. What the authors observed across the whole study: How much clinical and demographic metadata was included differed by source and by participant, and the metadata was provided uncurated.

Trimming removed 4 bases from V and 0 bases from J, leaving 13 bases between the germline ends. Sequences MDHEN (CDR1) and SYDVKM (CDR2) are obtained from the germline V gene. From the cysteine up to the phenylalanine, the CDR3 has a length of 17 residues. Of all the DNA, just the CDR3 is kept, 51 bases in frame from base 1. TCRbeta CDR3 regions were amplified from genomic DNA using the immunoSEQ Assay, a bias-controlled multiplex PCR. The authors' pipeline ran thus. Within the assay, amplification of reference gene primers was used to estimate how many nucleated cells each sample contained. To quantify the absolute abundance of each unique TCRbeta CDR3 rearrangement, sequence reads were collapsed and filtered. For each sample, productive Simpson clonality was calculated as the square root of Simpson's diversity index across productive rearrangements. TCRdb carries this immuneACCESS record with in-frame sequences only. Its versions omit some clonotypes, under half of them owing to an unresolved V gene in the studies checked, with the rest unexplained. That table furnishes V, J and clone size, whereas the DNA furnished D and trimming. A total of about 70,000 clones appear in this sample, around 86% of them only once. The ten largest clones capture approximately 4.1% of the sample.

This clone was seen a single time. The target of this receptor is not known. No base quality values were provided; no much bigger clone lies one nucleotide off. Each collaborating institution followed its own protocols to collect whole blood in K2EDTA tubes. For TCRbeta analysis, collaborator samples were shipped as frozen whole blood, as isolated PBMCs, or as DNA extracted from either sample type. The rearranged segments are TRBV28 and TRBJ2-6, with the D gene uncertain. The sample was peripheral blood. The clonotype originates from a man between 65 and 79 years old with active COVID-19. The CDR3 has the sequence CASSWHRPLSGANVLTF. Here is the DNA: TGTGCCAGCAGTTGGCATCGCCCCCTCTCTGGGGCCAACGTCCTGACTTTC.